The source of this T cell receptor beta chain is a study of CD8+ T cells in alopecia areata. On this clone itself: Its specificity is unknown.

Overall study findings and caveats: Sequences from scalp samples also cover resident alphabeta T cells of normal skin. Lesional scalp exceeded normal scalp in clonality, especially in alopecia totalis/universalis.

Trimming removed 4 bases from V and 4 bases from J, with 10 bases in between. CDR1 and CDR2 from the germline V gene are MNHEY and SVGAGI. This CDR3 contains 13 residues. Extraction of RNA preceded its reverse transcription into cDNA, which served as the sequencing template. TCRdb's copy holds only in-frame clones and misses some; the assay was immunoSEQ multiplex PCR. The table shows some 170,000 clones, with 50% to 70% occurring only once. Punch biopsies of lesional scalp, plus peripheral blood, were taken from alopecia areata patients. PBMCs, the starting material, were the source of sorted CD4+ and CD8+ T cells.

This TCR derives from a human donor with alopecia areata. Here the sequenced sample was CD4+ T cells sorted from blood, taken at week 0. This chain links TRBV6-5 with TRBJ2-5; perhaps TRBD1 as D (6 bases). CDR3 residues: CASSSTGTETQYF. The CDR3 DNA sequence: TGTGCCAGCAGTTCGACAGGCACAGAGACCCAGTACTTC.